Listed below are T cell receptor beta chains from one sample, sequenced in a study of T cells after yellow fever vaccination. A single record per CDR3 protein comes from TCRdb applying MiXCR to the 5' RACE reads. The profile shows 50,000 to 65,000 distinct CDR3 sequences, 6.5% to 8% of them singletons. The material sequenced was CD8+ T cells not binding an NS4B(214-222) dextramer, sorted from PBMCs, taken about 49 days after the first yellow fever vaccination. The source of these receptors is a man aged 18-30 years who received the YFV17D yellow fever vaccine. CDR3s include the opening cysteine and the closing phenylalanine or tryptophan. A D gene is named only where the DNA matches it firmly. Some rows have no size entry. The others give once, few or many, or a class for an expanded clone.

d_gene: TRBD2; j_gene: TRBJ2-2; v_gene: TRBV13; abundance: -; CDR3nt: TGTGCCAGCAGCTTAGGGGGACTAGATCGGTTCGGGGAGCTGTTTTTT; CDR3aa: CASSLGGLDRFGELFF
d_gene: -; j_gene: TRBJ1-2; v_gene: TRBV3-1; abundance: few; CDR3nt: TGTGCCAGCAGCCGCAAGTGGAGGGGATCGGAGGGCTACACCTTC; CDR3aa: CASSRKWRGSEGYTF
d_gene: -; j_gene: TRBJ1-2; v_gene: TRBV6-5; abundance: -; CDR3nt: TGTGCCAGCAGTTACTCAATGGCAGGGGTCGTCGGCTACACCTTC; CDR3aa: CASSYSMAGVVGYTF
d_gene: -; j_gene: TRBJ1-1; v_gene: TRBV18; abundance: few; CDR3nt: TGTGCCAGCCGGAACAGGGCGGTTAACACTGAAGCTTTCTTT; CDR3aa: CASRNRAVNTEAFF
d_gene: -; j_gene: TRBJ1-2; v_gene: TRBV9; abundance: few; CDR3nt: TGTGCCAGCAGCGCGTCCCCTGGGGAGGGTGTAAGCGGCTACACCTTC; CDR3aa: CASSASPGEGVSGYTF
d_gene: -; j_gene: TRBJ2-1; v_gene: TRBV9; abundance: many; CDR3nt: TGTGCCAGCAGCGTAGAGCCGGGGGGACAGACCTACAATGAGCAGTTCTTC; CDR3aa: CASSVEPGGQTYNEQFF
d_gene: TRBD1; j_gene: TRBJ1-1; v_gene: TRBV4-1; abundance: many; CDR3nt: TGCGCCAGCGGGACAGGGTTGAACACTGAAGCTTTCTTT; CDR3aa: CASGTGLNTEAFF
d_gene: -; j_gene: TRBJ1-1; v_gene: TRBV12-3/TRBV12-4; abundance: few; CDR3nt: TGTGCCAGCAGCTCGACAGCTATGAACACTGAAGCTTTCTTT; CDR3aa: CASSSTAMNTEAFF
d_gene: TRBD2; j_gene: TRBJ2-5; v_gene: TRBV9; abundance: -; CDR3nt: TGTGCCAGCGTAGGGACTAGCGATAAAGAGACCCAGTACTTC; CDR3aa: CASVGTSDKETQYF
d_gene: TRBD1; j_gene: TRBJ2-3; v_gene: TRBV29-1; abundance: many; CDR3nt: TGCAGCGTCCCCCTGTTAGGGGGCCCTCAGGGTACGCAGTATTTT; CDR3aa: CSVPLLGGPQGTQYF
d_gene: TRBD1; j_gene: TRBJ2-1; v_gene: TRBV6-2/TRBV6-3; abundance: many; CDR3nt: TGTGCCAGCACCGGGACAGTAAACTATGAGCAGTTCTTC; CDR3aa: CASTGTVNYEQFF
d_gene: -; j_gene: TRBJ1-1; v_gene: TRBV2; abundance: many; CDR3nt: TGTGCCAGCATGGTGGCAGATACGAACACTGAAGCTTTCTTT; CDR3aa: CASMVADTNTEAFF
d_gene: TRBD2; j_gene: TRBJ2-3; v_gene: TRBV20-1; abundance: few; CDR3nt: TGCAGTGCTAGAACCGGGGGGGCCGTAGATACGCAGTATTTT; CDR3aa: CSARTGGAVDTQYF
d_gene: -; j_gene: TRBJ2-1; v_gene: TRBV5-1; abundance: -; CDR3nt: TGCGCCAGCAGCTTCCCGACGTCCTACAATGAGCAGTTCTTC; CDR3aa: CASSFPTSYNEQFF
d_gene: -; j_gene: TRBJ2-1; v_gene: TRBV29-1; abundance: few; CDR3nt: TGCAGCGCCTCCGGGACGGCGATGGGTGAGCAGTTCTTC; CDR3aa: CSASGTAMGEQFF
d_gene: -; j_gene: TRBJ1-2; v_gene: TRBV5-5; abundance: -; CDR3nt: TGTGCCAGCAGCTTGACTGTGGCAAATAACTATGGCTACACCTTC; CDR3aa: CASSLTVANNYGYTF
d_gene: -; j_gene: TRBJ2-3; v_gene: TRBV24-1; abundance: many; CDR3nt: TGTGCCACCAGTGACCCTGACCCAGCCTCCACAGATACGCAGTATTTT; CDR3aa: CATSDPDPASTDTQYF
d_gene: -; j_gene: TRBJ1-2; v_gene: TRBV29-1; abundance: few; CDR3nt: TGCAGCGTTGACGGGGCAGTCTATGGCTACACCTTC; CDR3aa: CSVDGAVYGYTF
d_gene: -; j_gene: TRBJ2-1; v_gene: TRBV4-3; abundance: many; CDR3nt: TGCGCCAGCAGCCTGAACTCCTACAATGAGCAGTTCTTC; CDR3aa: CASSLNSYNEQFF
d_gene: TRBD2; j_gene: TRBJ2-1; v_gene: TRBV13; abundance: many; CDR3nt: TGTGCCAGCAGCTGGGAGCGGGGGAACAATGAGCAGTTCTTC; CDR3aa: CASSWERGNNEQFF
d_gene: -; j_gene: TRBJ2-7; v_gene: TRBV11-2; abundance: many; CDR3nt: TGTGCCAGCAGCTTTTTTGTAGGGTCCTACGAGCAGTACTTC; CDR3aa: CASSFFVGSYEQYF
d_gene: -; j_gene: TRBJ1-1; v_gene: TRBV6-5; abundance: -; CDR3nt: TGTGCCAGCAGTTACTCTCCAAACCTAGACACTGAAGCTTTCTTT; CDR3aa: CASSYSPNLDTEAFF
d_gene: -; j_gene: TRBJ1-2; v_gene: TRBV29-1; abundance: -; CDR3nt: TGCAGCGTTGGGGGGGTTAACTATGGCTACACCTTC; CDR3aa: CSVGGVNYGYTF